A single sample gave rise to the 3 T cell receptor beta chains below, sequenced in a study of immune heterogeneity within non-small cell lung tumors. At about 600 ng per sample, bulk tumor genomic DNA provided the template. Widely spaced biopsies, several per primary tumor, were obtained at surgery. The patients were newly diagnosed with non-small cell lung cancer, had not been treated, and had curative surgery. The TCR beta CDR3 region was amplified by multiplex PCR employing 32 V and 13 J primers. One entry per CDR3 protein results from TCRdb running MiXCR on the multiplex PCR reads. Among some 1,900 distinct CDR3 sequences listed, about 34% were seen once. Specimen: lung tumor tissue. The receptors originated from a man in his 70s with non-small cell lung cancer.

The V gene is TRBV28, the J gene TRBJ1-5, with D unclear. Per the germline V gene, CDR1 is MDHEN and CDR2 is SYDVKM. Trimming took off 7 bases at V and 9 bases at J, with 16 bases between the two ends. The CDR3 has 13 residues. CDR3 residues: CASTYKLGRPQHF. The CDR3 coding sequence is TGTGCCAGCACCTACAAGCTAGGACGGCCCCAGCATTTT.

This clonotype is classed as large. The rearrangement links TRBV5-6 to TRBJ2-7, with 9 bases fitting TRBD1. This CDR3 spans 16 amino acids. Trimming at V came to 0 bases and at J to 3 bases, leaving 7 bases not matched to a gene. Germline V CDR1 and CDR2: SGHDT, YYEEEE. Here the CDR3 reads CASSLADDRGVYEQYF. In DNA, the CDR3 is TGTGCCAGCAGCTTGGCCGACGACAGGGGGGTCTACGAGCAGTACTTC.

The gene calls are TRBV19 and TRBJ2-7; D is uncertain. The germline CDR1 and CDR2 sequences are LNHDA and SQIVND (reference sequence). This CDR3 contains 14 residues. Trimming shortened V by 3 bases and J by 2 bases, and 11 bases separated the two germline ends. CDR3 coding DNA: TGTGCCAGTAGTATTAGCTACCAAACCTACGAGCAGTACTTC. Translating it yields CASSISYQTYEQYF. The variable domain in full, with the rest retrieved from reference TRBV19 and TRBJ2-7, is DGGITQSPKYLFRKEGQNVTLSCEQNLNHDAMYWYRQDPGQGLRLIYYSQIVNDFQKGDIAEGYSVSREKKESFPLTVTSAQKNPTAFYLCASSISYQTYEQYFGPGTRLTVT.